This record looks at one TCR beta chain sequence and its context. Its antigen is currently unknown. These data come from a study of cytomegalovirus exposure and HLA in healthy donors. For the study at large: In a previous analysis, some 120 million unique TCR beta sequences were found from 150 million to 200 million T cells.

The study, taken as a whole, reports: Presence/absence analyses supposed approximately even sequencing depth among donors.

This CDR3 is built from 15 residues. Trimming pared 4 bases from V and 6 bases from J, leaving 17 bases between. Germline lookup yields CDR1 SGHRS and CDR2 YFSETQ. Use of 60 Vbeta and 13 Jbeta primers characterized the PCR. Produced via immunoSEQ multiplex PCR; TCRdb's table is partial and in-frame only. The repertoire consists of some 170,000 clones, with about 72% occurring once and the leading ten covering more than 1.2%. Sequences were obtained from PBMCs. This chain uses TRBV5-1 with TRBJ2-1; possible D gene TRBD2, 5 bases. The receptor comes from a man in his fifties or sixties in good health and CMV-seronegative. The CDR3 sequence is CASSAEGLTRNEQFF. CDR3 in DNA: TGCGCCAGCAGCGCCGAGGGCCTCACCCGCAATGAGCAGTTCTTC. The variable domain in full, completed from reference TRBV5-1 and TRBJ2-1, reads KAGVTQTPRYLIKTRGQQVTLSCSPISGHRSVSWYQQTPGQGLQFLFEYFSETQRNKGNFPGRFSGRQFSNSRSEMNVSTLELGDSALYLCASSAEGLTRNEQFFGPGTRLTVL.